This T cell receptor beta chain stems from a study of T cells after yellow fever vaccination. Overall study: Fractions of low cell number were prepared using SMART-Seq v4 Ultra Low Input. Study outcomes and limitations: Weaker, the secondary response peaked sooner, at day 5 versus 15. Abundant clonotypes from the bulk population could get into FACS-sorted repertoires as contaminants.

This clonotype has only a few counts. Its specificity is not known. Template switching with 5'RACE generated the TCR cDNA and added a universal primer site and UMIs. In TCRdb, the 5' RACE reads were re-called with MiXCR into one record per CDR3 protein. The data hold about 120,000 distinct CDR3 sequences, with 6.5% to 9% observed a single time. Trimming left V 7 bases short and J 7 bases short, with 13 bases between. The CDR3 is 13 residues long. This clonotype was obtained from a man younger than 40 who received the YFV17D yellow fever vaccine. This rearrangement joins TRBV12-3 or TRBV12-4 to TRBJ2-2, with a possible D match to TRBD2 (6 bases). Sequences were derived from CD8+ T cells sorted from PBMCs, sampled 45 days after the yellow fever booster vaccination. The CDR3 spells CASTLGGDGELFF. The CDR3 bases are TGTGCCAGCACCTTGGGGGGAGACGGGGAGCTGTTTTTT.